This T cell receptor (beta chain) derives from a study of control samples from healthy donors and cancer patients (dated by TCRdb to about 2020). Of note for this clone: Its antigen remains undetermined. Per-base qualities were not stored, and no clone one base away is much larger.

The cysteine opens and the phenylalanine closes a CDR3 of 15 amino acids. Just CDR3 DNA is preserved here, 45 bases in frame from base 1. To prepare the library, the immunoSEQ multiplex PCR assay was applied. The table was pulled from immuneACCESS by TCRdb, which kept in-frame rearrangements only. Such tables lose some clones; where checked, under half of the loss comes from unresolved V genes, and the rest has no known cause. Recorded for this sample are about 160,000 clones; about 90% of them occurred a single time. The ten largest make up around 12% of the sample. The sample was blood. The receptor was derived from a man younger than 45 in good health. Recombination joined TRBV21-1 with TRBJ2-2; whether TRBD1, the table's D call, matches the DNA was not checked. TRBV21-1 is annotated as a pseudogene. The encoded CDR3 is CANTKGTGATGELFF. The DNA sequence reads TGTGCCAACACCAAAGGGACAGGGGCCACCGGGGAGCTGTTTTTT.